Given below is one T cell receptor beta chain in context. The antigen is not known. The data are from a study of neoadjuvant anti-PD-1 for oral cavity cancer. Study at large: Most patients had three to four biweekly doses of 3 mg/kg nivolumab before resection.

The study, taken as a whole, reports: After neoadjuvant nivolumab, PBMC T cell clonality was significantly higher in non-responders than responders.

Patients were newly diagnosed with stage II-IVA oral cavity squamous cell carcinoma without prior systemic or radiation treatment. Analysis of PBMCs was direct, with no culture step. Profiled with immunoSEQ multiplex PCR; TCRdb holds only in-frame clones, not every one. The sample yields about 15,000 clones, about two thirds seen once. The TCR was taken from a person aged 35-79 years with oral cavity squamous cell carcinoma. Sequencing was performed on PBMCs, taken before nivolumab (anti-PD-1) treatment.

The CDR3 DNA follows: TGTGCCAGCAGCACTGGACAGAGCTCTGGAAACACCATATATTTT. Its translation is CASSTGQSSGNTIYF. This chain links TRBV5-4 with TRBJ1-3; perhaps TRBD1 as D (6 bases). Per germline, CDR1 SGHNT and CDR2 YYREEE (reference sequence). CDR3 size: 15 residues. V lost 4 bases, J lost 0 bases, and 11 bases lay in between. Complete variable domain (other parts from reference TRBV5-4 and TRBJ1-3): ETGVTQSPTHLIKTRGQQVTLRCSSQSGHNTVSWYQQALGQGPQFIFQYYREEENGRGNFPPRFSGLQFPNYSSELNVNALELDDSALYLCASSTGQSSGNTIYFGEGSWLTVV.